This T cell receptor (beta chain) is from a study of blood T cell repertoires in COVID-19. Whole-study context: The analysed material was cDNA or gDNA that came from T cells, B-cell-depleted T cells, or PBMCs.

Germline lookup yields CDR1 LNHDA and CDR2 SQIVND (reference sequence). CDR3 length: 12 residues. V shed 5 bases and J shed 5 bases, with 10 bases lying between them. This table comes from immunoSEQ multiplex PCR, and its TCRdb copy is limited to in-frame clones, with some not included. The sample lists over 100,000 clones, 80% occurring once. This chain links TRBV19 with TRBJ2-7; D perhaps matches TRBD1 (6 bases). The receptor's source is a human donor in a cohort sampled during active or convalescent COVID-19. What was sequenced was peripheral blood. The CDR3 sequence is CASSDRMDEQYF. The CDR3 DNA follows: TGTGCCAGTAGTGACAGGATGGACGAGCAGTACTTC.